These 18 T cell receptor beta chains share one sample of origin, sequenced in a study of blood T cell repertoires in COVID-19. TCRdb's table, derived via immunoSEQ multiplex PCR, lists solely in-frame clones and lacks some. The sample comprises about 42,000 clones, around 91% of which are singletons, and just under 9.5% rests with the top ten. The sample comprised peripheral blood. These receptor sequences come from a man aged 50-60 years with active COVID-19.

The gene calls are TRBV7-9 and TRBJ2-3; 9 bases are a match to TRBD2. The CDR3 runs to 13 residues. CDR1 SEHNR and CDR2 FQNEAQ come from the germline V gene (reference sequence). V trimming: 5 bases; J trimming: 4 bases; junction bases outside the gene matches: 1. CDR3 protein: CASSAGGADTQYF. DNA for the CDR3: TGTGCCAGCAGCGCGGGGGGGGCAGATACGCAGTATTTT.

The V and J genes are TRBV18 and TRBJ2-7, with 10 nucleotides matching TRBD1. Germline-derived CDR1 and CDR2 are KGHSH and LQKENI. V shed 3 bases and J 9 bases; nucleotides not matched to a gene: 8. There are 14 residues in the CDR3. CDR3: CASSPGTGALGQYF. The CDR3 DNA follows: TGTGCCAGCTCACCCGGGACAGGGGCCCTCGGGCAGTACTTC.

This clone was observed once. The chain combines TRBV11-2 with TRBJ2-1; D might be TRBD2 (6 bases). This CDR3 is 15 amino acids long. Germline values: CDR1 SGHAT, CDR2 FQNNGV. Trimming removed 5 bases from V and 5 bases from J, with 16 bases in between. The CDR3 region has the DNA TGTGCCAGCAGCCCCAGCGGGTCGCTAAACAATGAGCAGTTCTTC. It translates to CASSPSGSLNNEQFF.

There are a few counts of this clone. The rearrangement links TRBV10-1 to TRBJ2-3, with D unresolved. Germline V gives CDR1 WNHNN, CDR2 SYGVQD (reference sequence). V shed 2 bases and J shed 6 bases, with 15 bases lying between them. This CDR3 has 15 amino acids. The CDR3 sequence is CASSEGRPWADTQYF. The CDR3 coding sequence is TGCGCCAGCAGTGAGGGCCGGCCTTGGGCGGATACGCAGTATTTT.

V usage is TRBV5-1 and J usage is TRBJ2-1; 9 nucleotides agree with TRBD1. CDR1 is SGHRS, CDR2 YFSETQ, per germline. After removal of 3 bases from V and 6 bases from J, the junction contained 10 bases not matched to a gene. There are 16 residues in the CDR3. CDR3 sequence: CASSSTGGGPSNEQFF. The CDR3 bases are TGCGCCAGCAGCTCGACAGGGGGAGGGCCCTCCAATGAGCAGTTCTTC.

The V gene is TRBV19, the J gene TRBJ2-7; perhaps TRBD1 as D (6 bases). The germline V gene encodes CDR1 LNHDA and CDR2 SQIVND (reference sequence). The CDR3 has 15 amino acids. The V end was cut by 10 bases, the J end by 0 bases, with 19 bases between. The CDR3 DNA is TGTGCCACGTCAAACGCCGGACAGAGCTCCTACGAGCAGTACTTC. Translating gives CATSNAGQSSYEQYF. Filled out from reference TRBV19 and TRBJ2-7, the complete variable domain reads DGGITQSPKYLFRKEGQNVTLSCEQNLNHDAMYWYRQDPGQGLRLIYYSQIVNDFQKGDIAEGYSVSREKKESFPLTVTSAQKNPTAFYLCATSNAGQSSYEQYFGPGTRLTVT.

The rearrangement links TRBV24-1 to TRBJ2-7, with no clear D. With 1 base removed from V and 2 bases from J, the gap between germline ends came to 8 bases. Germline values: CDR1 KGHDR, CDR2 SFDVKD. The CDR3 is made up of 14 amino acids. DNA of the CDR3: TGTGCCACCAGTGATTTCTCCAGTCCCTACGAGCAGTACTTC. It translates to CATSDFSSPYEQYF.

The rearrangement joins TRBV5-6 to TRBJ2-7; TRBD1 is a possible D gene (6 bases). Germline assignment: CDR1 SGHDT and CDR2 YYEEEE. This CDR3 comprises 14 residues. V was clipped by 3 bases and J by 3 bases, with 13 bases between them. The CDR3 DNA reads as TGTGCCAGCAGCTCCACAGGGATCATCTACGAGCAGTACTTC. The encoded protein is CASSSTGIIYEQYF.

This chain uses TRBV6-5 with TRBJ1-1, with a possible D match to TRBD1 (6 bases). The V and J ends lost 7 bases and 5 bases respectively, with 11 bases between them. The CDR3 loop spans 12 amino acids. CDR1 and CDR2 from the germline V gene are MNHEY and SVGAGI. The CDR3: CASTDRITEAFF. The CDR3 coding sequence is TGTGCCAGCACCGACAGGATTACTGAAGCTTTCTTT.

This chain joins TRBV11-2 and TRBJ2-7, with 7 bases aligning to TRBD1. The J segment lost 2 bases and the V segment lost 5 bases, leaving 6 bases of the junction unmatched. Germline V gene sequence: CDR1 SGHAT, CDR2 FQNNGV. The CDR3 is 14 residues long. CDR3 residues: CASSVSGTAYEQYF. DNA for the CDR3: TGTGCCAGCAGCGTCTCCGGGACAGCCTACGAGCAGTACTTC.

The chain is built from TRBV28 and TRBJ1-3; 9 bases are a match to TRBD1. Germline CDR1 and CDR2: MDHEN and SYDVKM. The CDR3 consists of 18 residues. V trimming: 3 bases; J trimming: 0 bases; junction bases outside the gene matches: 9. The CDR3 DNA follows: TGTGCCAGCAGTTTGGGTGGACAGGGGTTTAGCTCTGGAAACACCATATATTTT. It specifies CASSLGGQGFSSGNTIYF.

The rearrangement joins TRBV11-3 to TRBJ2-7, with a tentative D call TRBD2 (6 bases). This CDR3 is 13 amino acids long. Germline V CDR1 and CDR2: SGHNT, YENEEA. V was shortened by 4 bases and J by 6 bases, with 13 bases between the two germline ends. The CDR3 sequence: CASSSAGGGEQYF. The CDR3 DNA sequence: TGTGCCAGCAGCTCCGCCGGGGGAGGCGAGCAGTACTTC.

J is TRBJ2-2 and V is TRBV3-1 (or the pseudogene TRBV3-2), with 8 bases that match TRBD2. The germline V gene encodes CDR1 LGHDT and CDR2 YNNKEL (reference sequence). This CDR3 region has 15 residues. V trimming: 7 bases; J trimming: 2 bases; junction bases outside the gene matches: 6. This CDR3 reads CASTGSGENTGELFF. The CDR3, as DNA: TGTGCCAGCACAGGTAGCGGGGAAAACACCGGGGAGCTGTTTTTT.

The chain employs TRBV19 and TRBJ1-2; 7 bases agree with TRBD1. Trimming took 1 base from V and 2 from J; bases not matched to a gene: 4. The CDR3 has 15 amino acids. Germline V lookup: CDR1 LNHDA, CDR2 SQIVND (reference sequence). The CDR3 region is CASSIGETGNYGYTF. The CDR3 DNA reads as TGTGCCAGTAGTATAGGAGAGACAGGGAACTATGGCTACACCTTC.

The chain combines TRBV24-1 with TRBJ2-1; 7 nucleotides align to TRBD2. V lost 2 bases to trimming and J lost 6 bases; unmatched junction nucleotides: 9. Germline V gene lookup returns CDR1 KGHDR and CDR2 SFDVKD. CDR3 length equals 16 residues. CDR3 sequence (DNA): TGTGCCACCAGTGATTCCCGTGGACTAGGTGGCAATGAGCAGTTCTTC. It encodes CATSDSRGLGGNEQFF.

The gene calls are TRBV19 and TRBJ1-4; possibly TRBD1 for D (6 bases). The CDR3 spans 12 residues. Germline V gene sequence: CDR1 LNHDA, CDR2 SQIVND (reference sequence). Trimming pared 5 bases from V and 8 bases from J, leaving 9 bases between. CDR3: CASSPGQEKLFF. In DNA, the CDR3 is TGTGCCAGTAGTCCCGGACAGGAAAAACTGTTTTTT.

V and J are TRBV11-2 and TRBJ2-5; 7 bases agree with TRBD2. The V segment lost 1 base and the J segment 3 bases; nucleotides outside the gene matches: 11. Per the germline V gene, CDR1 is SGHAT and CDR2 is FQNNGV. The CDR3 has 17 amino acids. The DNA for the CDR3 is TGTGCCAGCAGCTTAGTGCCTAGCGGAAGCAGGGAAGAGACCCAGTACTTC. This sequence encodes CASSLVPSGSREETQYF.

This chain uses TRBV6-5 with TRBJ1-4; 8 bases match TRBD1. The germline V gene encodes CDR1 MNHEY and CDR2 SVGAGI. The CDR3 consists of 15 residues. J lost 8 bases, V lost 6 bases, and 11 bases had no gene match. The CDR3 nucleotides read TGTGCCAGCAGCCCCGGCGGGACAGGTTGGGAAAAACTGTTTTTT. It codes for CASSPGGTGWEKLFF.